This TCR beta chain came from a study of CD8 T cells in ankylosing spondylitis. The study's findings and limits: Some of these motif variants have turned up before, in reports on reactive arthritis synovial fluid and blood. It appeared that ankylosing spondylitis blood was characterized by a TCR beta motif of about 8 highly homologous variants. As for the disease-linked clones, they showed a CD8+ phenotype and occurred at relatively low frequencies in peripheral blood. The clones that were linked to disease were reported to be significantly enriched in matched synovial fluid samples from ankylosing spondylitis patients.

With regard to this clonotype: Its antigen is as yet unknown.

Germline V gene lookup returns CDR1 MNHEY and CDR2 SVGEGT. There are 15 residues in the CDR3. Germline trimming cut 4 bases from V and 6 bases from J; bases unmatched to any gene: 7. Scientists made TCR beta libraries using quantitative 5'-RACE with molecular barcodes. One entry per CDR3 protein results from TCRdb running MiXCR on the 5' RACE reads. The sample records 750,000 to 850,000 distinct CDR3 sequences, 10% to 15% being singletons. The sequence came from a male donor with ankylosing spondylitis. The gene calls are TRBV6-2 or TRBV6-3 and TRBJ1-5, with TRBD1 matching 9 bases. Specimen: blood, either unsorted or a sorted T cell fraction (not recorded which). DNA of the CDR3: TGTGCCAGCAGTTCGCCCGGGACAGGGATTCAGCCCCAGCATTTT. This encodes CASSSPGTGIQPQHF.